One and the same sample provided the 28 T cell receptor beta chains below, sequenced in a study of blood T cell repertoires in COVID-19 (dated by TCRdb to the early 2020s). Library construction relied on the immunoSEQ multiplex PCR assay. Imported from immuneACCESS, the table was reduced by TCRdb to in-frame sequences with V and J called. These copies leave out some clones; in studies compared against another copy, an unresolved V gene accounts for under half, and the cause of the remainder is not known. The sample table holds 58,000 or so clones, of which around 81% were seen once. The ten largest account for 4% to 6% of the sample. The specimen sequenced was peripheral blood. The receptors derive from a human donor in a cohort sampled during active COVID-19.

The chain is built from TRBV14 and TRBJ2-7; 7 positions agree with TRBD1. The germline V gene has CDR1 SGHDN and CDR2 FVKESK. The CDR3 is 15 residues long. J lost 0 bases, V lost 5 bases, and 7 bases had no gene match. The CDR3 spells CASSKTGIPSYEQYF. For the CDR3, the DNA is TGTGCCAGCAGCAAGACAGGGATACCCTCCTACGAGCAGTACTTC.

This chain links TRBV12-5 with TRBJ1-5; 8 nucleotides match TRBD1. Germline assignment: CDR1 LGHNT and CDR2 FRNRAP. V trimming: 3 bases; J trimming: 4 bases; junction bases outside the gene matches: 5. The CDR3 length is 15 residues. The CDR3 DNA is TGTGCTAGTGGTTTAGTCACAGGGGGAAATCAGCCCCAGCATTTT. It encodes CASGLVTGGNQPQHF.

Many counts were recorded for this clone. The V and J genes are TRBV20-1 and TRBJ2-1; D not certain. Germline assignment: CDR1 DFQATT and CDR2 SNEGSKA (reference sequence). V was clipped by 4 bases and J by 9 bases, with 10 bases between them. The CDR3 consists of 11 residues. CDR3 region: CSATGVPEQFF. For the CDR3, the DNA is TGCAGTGCTACCGGAGTACCTGAGCAGTTCTTC.

This rearrangement joins TRBV6-5 to TRBJ2-7, with TRBD2 matching over 8 bases. The V gene's germline CDR1 is MNHEY and CDR2 SVGAGI. J lost 5 bases, V lost 5 bases, and 8 bases had no gene match. This CDR3 region has 14 residues. The CDR3 protein is CASSQTRGGNEQYF. CDR3 in DNA: TGTGCCAGCAGTCAGACTCGGGGGGGGAACGAGCAGTACTTC.

The rearrangement joins TRBV5-1 to TRBJ2-2, with 12 bases identical to TRBD1. V dropped 5 bases and J dropped 5; count of bases not matched to a gene: 16. The CDR3 length is 19 residues. Looked up from germline, CDR1 is SGHRS and CDR2 is YFSETQ. CDR3 loop: CASSIRDRGRGYYTGELFF. The CDR3 DNA reads TGCGCCAGCAGTATCCGGGACAGGGGGCGAGGCTATTATACCGGGGAGCTGTTTTTT.

This clone was seen a few times. The chain employs TRBV3-1 (or the pseudogene TRBV3-2) and TRBJ1-1, with a weak D call TRBD1 (5 bases). The V and J ends lost 2 bases and 0 bases respectively, with 7 bases between them. CDR1 and CDR2 from the germline V gene are LGHDT and YNNKEL (reference sequence). This CDR3 has 14 amino acids. The CDR3 protein is CASSQQGLNTEAFF. The CDR3 nucleotides read TGTGCCAGCAGCCAACAGGGATTGAACACTGAAGCTTTCTTT.

This sequence joins TRBV5-1 and TRBJ1-3; 7 bases fit TRBD1. The CDR3 totals 16 residues. V was clipped by 4 bases and J by 1 base; unmatched bases: 8. From germline, CDR1 is SGHRS and CDR2 YFSETQ. The DNA for the CDR3 is TGCGCCAGCAGCAAGCGGACAGGCGCGTCTGGAAACACCATATATTTT. It specifies CASSKRTGASGNTIYF.

The rearrangement joins TRBV7-2 to TRBJ1-3, with a weak D call TRBD1 (5 bases). This CDR3 spans 15 amino acids. V lost 4 bases, J lost 4 bases, and 14 bases lay in between. CDR1 is SGHTA, CDR2 FQGNSA, per germline. The CDR3 sequence is CASSSQGRVGNTIYF. The CDR3 region has the DNA TGTGCCAGCAGCTCTCAGGGCAGGGTGGGAAACACCATATATTTT.

The chain uses TRBV6-4 and TRBJ1-1; no reliable D call. Germline V lookup: CDR1 MRHNA, CDR2 SNTAGT. CDR3 length: 14 amino acids. V lost 5 bases and J 1 base, leaving 11 bases between the germline ends. The CDR3: CASSLTPQNTEAFF. DNA for the CDR3: TGTGCCAGCAGTTTAACTCCTCAGAACACTGAAGCTTTCTTT.

V is TRBV4-1 and J is TRBJ2-7, with D tentatively TRBD1 (6 bases). Germline loops: CDR1 MGHRA, CDR2 YSYEKL. This CDR3 has 17 amino acids. Trimming took 0 bases from V and 1 from J, leaving 16 bases between them. The CDR3 coding sequence is TGCGCCAGCAGCCAAGAGGGCTTCGGACAGCCTTCCTACGAGCAGTACTTC. Protein: CASSQEGFGQPSYEQYF.

This chain uses TRBV4-1 with TRBJ1-2; possible D gene TRBD1, 6 bases. CDR3 length equals 17 residues. The V gene lost 4 bases and the J gene lost 6 bases, with 24 bases spanning the gap. Germline V gene lookup returns CDR1 MGHRA and CDR2 YSYEKL. Here the CDR3 reads CASSLTRQVNLRDGYTF. The CDR3 DNA reads TGCGCCAGCAGCCTAACGAGACAGGTCAACCTTCGCGATGGCTACACCTTC.

The chain employs TRBV13 and TRBJ1-1, with a possible D match to TRBD1 (5 bases). There are 14 residues in the CDR3. Looked up from germline, CDR1 is PRHDT and CDR2 is FYEKMQ (reference sequence). Trimming pared 4 bases from V and 6 bases from J, leaving 15 bases between. CDR3 sequence reads: CASSSRGRASEAFF. The CDR3 DNA is TGTGCCAGCAGCTCACGGGGGAGGGCCTCTGAAGCTTTCTTT.

The CDR3: CASSYAAGQPNYGYTF. CDR3 in DNA: TGTGCCAGCAGTTACGCCGCGGGACAGCCTAACTATGGCTACACCTTC. The rearrangement joins TRBV6-5 to TRBJ1-2; 7 nucleotides align to TRBD1. The CDR3 totals 16 residues. V gave up 2 bases and J gave up 0 bases; unmatched junction bases: 6. Germline V gene lookup returns CDR1 MNHEY and CDR2 SVGAGI.

The J gene is TRBJ2-7, the V gene TRBV10-1, with 8 bases that match TRBD1. The CDR3 runs to 15 residues. Germline V gene data show CDR1 as WNHNN and CDR2 as SYGVQD (reference sequence). Germline trimming cut 3 bases from V and 0 bases from J; bases unmatched to any gene: 4. The CDR3 coding sequence is TGCGCCAGCAGTGAAGGACAGGGCAACTCCTACGAGCAGTACTTC. Translating it yields CASSEGQGNSYEQYF.

The chain is built from TRBV28 and TRBJ1-5, with D perhaps matching TRBD1 (5 bases). V gave up 8 bases and J gave up 7 bases, with 15 bases separating them. The CDR3 is 13 residues long. Germline lookup yields CDR1 MDHEN and CDR2 SYDVKM. In DNA form, the CDR3 reads TGTGCCAGCTGCGGTTCAGGGAACCAGCCCCAGCATTTT. It encodes CASCGSGNQPQHF.

The rearrangement links TRBV6-5 to TRBJ1-1; D unresolved. V gave up 6 bases and J gave up 2 bases, with 10 bases separating them. Germline V gene lookup returns CDR1 MNHEY and CDR2 SVGAGI. The CDR3 has 13 residues. The CDR3 sequence is CASSDTENTEAFF. The CDR3, as DNA: TGTGCCAGCAGCGATACAGAAAACACTGAAGCTTTCTTT.

The chain employs TRBV5-5 and TRBJ2-7; weak D call: TRBD2 (5 bases). Germline CDR1 reads SGHKS; CDR2 reads YYEKEE (reference sequence). V was pared by 0 bases and J by 2 bases, with 9 bases between. The CDR3 length is 14 residues. The CDR3 DNA sequence: TGTGCCAGCAGCTTGGGTCCGGGAACCTACGAGCAGTACTTC. This gives the protein CASSLGPGTYEQYF. Full variable domain (missing parts from reference TRBV5-5 and TRBJ2-7): DAGVTQSPTHLIKTRGQQVTLRCSPISGHKSVSWYQQVLGQGPQFIFQYYEKEERGRGNFPDRFSARQFPNYSSELNVNALLLGDSALYLCASSLGPGTYEQYFGPGTRLTVT.

V and J are TRBV6-2 or TRBV6-3 and TRBJ2-5; possibly TRBD2 for D (6 bases). Germline-derived CDR1 and CDR2 are MNHEY and SVGEGT. The CDR3 covers 15 residues. V gave up 1 base and J gave up 4 bases, with 13 bases separating them. For the CDR3, the DNA is TGTGCCAGCAGTTACTGGCGGGGAATGGGAGAGACCCAGTACTTC. Amino acid sequence: CASSYWRGMGETQYF.

The rearrangement joins TRBV19 to TRBJ1-2; 7 bases are shared with TRBD1. Per germline, CDR1 LNHDA and CDR2 SQIVND (reference sequence). V was clipped by 3 bases and J by 3 bases; unmatched bases: 4. The CDR3 is 14 amino acids. The CDR3 nucleotides read TGTGCCAGTAGTATGATGGGGACAGACTATGGCTACACCTTC. This sequence encodes CASSMMGTDYGYTF.

This clone was seen a handful of times. The chain links TRBV20-1 to TRBJ2-7, with TRBD1 as a possible D gene (6 bases). The CDR3 totals 11 residues. Germline V gene sequence: CDR1 DFQATT, CDR2 SNEGSKA (reference sequence). The chain's CDR3 is CSVTGIYEQYF. DNA for the CDR3: TGCAGCGTCACAGGGATTTACGAGCAGTACTTC.

The J gene is TRBJ1-1, the V gene TRBV19, with no clear D. This CDR3 comprises 13 residues. In germline, CDR1 is LNHDA, CDR2 SQIVND (reference sequence). V was shortened by 3 bases and J by 0 bases, with 5 bases between the two germline ends. As DNA, the CDR3 is TGTGCCAGTAGTATCTCGGTGAACACTGAAGCTTTCTTT. This encodes CASSISVNTEAFF. The whole variable domain, filled in from reference TRBV19 and TRBJ1-1, reads DGGITQSPKYLFRKEGQNVTLSCEQNLNHDAMYWYRQDPGQGLRLIYYSQIVNDFQKGDIAEGYSVSREKKESFPLTVTSAQKNPTAFYLCASSISVNTEAFFGQGTRLTVV.

Comment on this clone: The junction differs from germline at one of its ends, possibly a read error. This chain uses TRBV7-7 with TRBJ2-3; tentatively, D is TRBD2 (6 bases). Germline assignment: CDR1 SSHAT and CDR2 FNYEAQ (reference sequence). This CDR3 contains 16 residues. The DNA of the CDR3 is TGTGCTAGCAGCCCCGCCGGGACTTTTCGCACAGATACGCAGTATTTT. Translated: CASSPAGTFRTDTQYF.

The chain carries TRBV28 and TRBJ1-5; D may be TRBD1 (6 bases). Germline V gives CDR1 MDHEN, CDR2 SYDVKM. The CDR3 consists of 15 residues. The ends were cut back, 7 bases at V and 5 bases at J, with 18 bases in the middle. The CDR3 loop reads CASNQARGTYQPQHF. CDR3 coding DNA: TGTGCCAGCAACCAAGCCAGGGGTACCTATCAGCCCCAGCATTTT.

This chain connects TRBV27 to TRBJ1-2; D is ambiguous. With 5 bases removed from V and 2 bases from J, the gap between germline ends came to 15 bases. The CDR3 sequence is 15 residues long. The germline CDR1 and CDR2 sequences are MNHEY and SMNVEV (reference sequence). CDR3: CASSPGLALNYGYTF. DNA of the CDR3: TGTGCCAGCAGTCCGGGCCTAGCACTGAACTATGGCTACACCTTC.

J is TRBJ2-6 and V is TRBV7-9, with TRBD1 as a possible D gene (5 bases). Trimming cost V 1 base and J 0 bases, with 10 bases left between them. The CDR3 is made up of 17 amino acids. Germline V lookup: CDR1 SEHNR, CDR2 FQNEAQ (reference sequence). The CDR3 nucleotides are TGTGCCAGCAGCTTAGGGGCAGGGAACTCTGGGGCCAACGTCCTGACTTTC. Translated, it gives CASSLGAGNSGANVLTF. The whole variable domain, filled in from reference TRBV7-9 and TRBJ2-6, reads DTGVSQNPRHKITKRGQNVTFRCDPISEHNRLYWYRQTLGQGPEFLTYFQNEAQLEKSRLLSDRFSAERPKGSFSTLEIQRTEQGDSAMYLCASSLGAGNSGANVLTFGAGSRLTVL.

J is TRBJ1-5 and V is TRBV4-3, with 9 bases lining up with TRBD1. Germline loops: CDR1 LGHNA, CDR2 YSLEER. V trimming: 4 bases; J trimming: 6 bases; junction bases outside the gene matches: 4. There are 14 residues in the CDR3. Written as DNA, the CDR3 is TGCGCCAGCAGCCTCGACAGGGGGTTTCAGCCCCAGCATTTT. It encodes CASSLDRGFQPQHF.

The J gene is TRBJ1-2, the V gene TRBV29-1; 7 positions match TRBD1. Germline V CDR1 and CDR2: SQVTM, ANQGSEA. V lost 6 bases, J lost 4 bases, and 5 bases stayed unmatched. The CDR3 runs 12 residues. For the CDR3, the DNA is TGCAGCGTCGCCGGGACAGCCTATGGCTACACCTTC. This sequence encodes CSVAGTAYGYTF.

This chain uses TRBV27 with TRBJ1-2; TRBD1 agrees at 11 bases. V lost 4 bases to trimming and J lost 8 bases; unmatched junction nucleotides: 6. CDR3 length equals 14 residues. CDR1 is MNHEY and CDR2 is SMNVEV in the germline V gene (reference sequence). This CDR3 reads CASSYRRTGGGYTF. CDR3 nucleotides: TGTGCCAGCAGTTACCGCAGGACAGGGGGCGGCTACACCTTC.